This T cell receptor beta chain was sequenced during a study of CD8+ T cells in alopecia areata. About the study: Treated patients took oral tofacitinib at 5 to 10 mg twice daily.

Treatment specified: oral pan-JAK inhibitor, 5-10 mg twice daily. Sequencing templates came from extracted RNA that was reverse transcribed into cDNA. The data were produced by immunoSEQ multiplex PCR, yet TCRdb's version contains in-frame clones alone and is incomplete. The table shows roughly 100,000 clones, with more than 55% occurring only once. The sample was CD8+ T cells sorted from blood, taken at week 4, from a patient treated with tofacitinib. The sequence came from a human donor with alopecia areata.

The CDR3 DNA reads TGTGCCAGCAGCGTAGCAATAAACACTGAAGCTTTCTTT. Encoded protein: CASSVAINTEAFF. The chain has TRBV9 and TRBJ1-1; no reliable D call. The V end lost 0 bases, the J end lost 2 bases, and 5 bases lay between the germline ends. CDR1 and CDR2 from the germline V gene are SGDLS and YYNGEE. The CDR3 is made up of 13 amino acids.